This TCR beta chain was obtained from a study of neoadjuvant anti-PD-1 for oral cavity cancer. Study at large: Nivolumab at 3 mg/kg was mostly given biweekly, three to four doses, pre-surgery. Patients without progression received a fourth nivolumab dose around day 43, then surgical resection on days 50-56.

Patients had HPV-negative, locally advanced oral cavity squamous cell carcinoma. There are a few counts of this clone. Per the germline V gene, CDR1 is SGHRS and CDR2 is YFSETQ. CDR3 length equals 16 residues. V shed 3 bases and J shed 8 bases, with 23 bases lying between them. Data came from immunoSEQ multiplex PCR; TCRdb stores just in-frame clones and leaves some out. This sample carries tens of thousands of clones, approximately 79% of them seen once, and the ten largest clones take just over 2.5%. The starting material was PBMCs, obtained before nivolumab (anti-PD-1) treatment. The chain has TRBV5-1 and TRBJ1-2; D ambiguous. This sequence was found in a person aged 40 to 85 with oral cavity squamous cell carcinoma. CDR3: CASSSLVDPIFLGYTF. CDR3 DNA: TGCGCCAGCAGCTCCCTGGTGGACCCGATATTTTTGGGCTACACCTTC.